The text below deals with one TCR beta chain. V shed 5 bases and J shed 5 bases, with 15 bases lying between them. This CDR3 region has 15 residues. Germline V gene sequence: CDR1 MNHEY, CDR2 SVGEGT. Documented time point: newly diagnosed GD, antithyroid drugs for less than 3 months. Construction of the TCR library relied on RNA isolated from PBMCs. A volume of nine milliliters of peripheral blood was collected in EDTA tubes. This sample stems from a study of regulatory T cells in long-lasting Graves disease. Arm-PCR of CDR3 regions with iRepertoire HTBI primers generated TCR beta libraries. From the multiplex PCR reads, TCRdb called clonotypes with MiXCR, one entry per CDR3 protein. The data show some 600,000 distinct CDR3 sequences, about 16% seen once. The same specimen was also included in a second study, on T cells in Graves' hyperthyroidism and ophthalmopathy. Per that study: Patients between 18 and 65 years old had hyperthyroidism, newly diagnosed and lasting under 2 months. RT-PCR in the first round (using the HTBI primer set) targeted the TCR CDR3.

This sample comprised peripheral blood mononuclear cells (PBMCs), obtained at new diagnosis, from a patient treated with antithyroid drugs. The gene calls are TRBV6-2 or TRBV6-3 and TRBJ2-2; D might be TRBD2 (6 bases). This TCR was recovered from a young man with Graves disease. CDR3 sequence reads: CASSGGAWGTGELFF. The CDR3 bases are TGTGCCAGCAGTGGCGGGGCGTGGGGAACCGGGGAGCTGTTTTTT.